Listed below are T cell receptor beta chains from one sample, sequenced in a study of memory CD4+ T cells and cytomegalovirus serostatus. Clones were sequenced by immunoSEQ multiplex PCR, and TCRdb holds only the in-frame ones, with some missing. The sample holds more than 50,000 clones, 60% to 80% seen once. What was sequenced was memory CD4+ T cells from blood. The receptors stem from an adult in good health and CMV-seronegative. The CDR3 runs from the conserved cysteine through the conserved F or W. D genes are given only for firm matches. Clone size is shown for a subset of rows, as once, few, many or a class of expanded clone.

j_gene,d_gene,abundance,v_gene,CDR3aa,CDR3nt
TRBJ1-1,NA,NA,TRBV21-1,CATPGGEAFF,TGTGCCACCCCGGGGGGTGAAGCTTTCTTT
TRBJ1-4,TRBD1,NA,TRBV11-2,CASSGGQVREKLFF,TGTGCCAGCAGCGGCGGACAGGTGCGGGAAAAACTGTTTTTT
TRBJ1-2,NA,NA,TRBV6-1,CASSEETTYGYTF,TGTGCCAGCAGTGAAGAGACTACCTATGGCTACACCTTC
TRBJ1-2,NA,NA,TRBV11-1,CASSLRTNYGYTF,TGTGCCAGCAGCTTAAGAACTAACTATGGCTACACCTTC
TRBJ2-7,TRBD1,NA,TRBV29-1,CSAGTEKEQYF,TGCAGCGCCGGGACAGAGAAGGAGCAGTACTTC
TRBJ1-6,NA,NA,TRBV6-5,CASSSGNYNSPLHF,TGTGCCAGCAGTTCAGGGAATTATAATTCACCCCTCCACTTT
TRBJ2-7,TRBD1,NA,TRBV29-1,CSATTGTGGIYEQYF,TGCAGCGCAACAACCGGGACAGGGGGCATCTACGAGCAGTACTTC
TRBJ2-2,TRBD2,NA,TRBV15,CATSRAKRGVGEELFF,TGTGCCACCAGCAGAGCAAAGCGGGGGGTCGGTGAGGAGCTGTTTTTT
TRBJ1-3,NA,NA,TRBV11-2,CASSLGQLISGNTIYF,TGTGCCAGCAGCCTTGGACAGTTGATCTCTGGAAACACCATATATTTT
TRBJ1-6,NA,NA,TRBV19,CASSIRGNNSPLHF,TGTGCCAGTAGTATCCGAGGGAACAATTCACCCCTCCACTTT
TRBJ1-3,TRBD1,NA,TRBV7-8,CASSRGQGVNTIYF,TGTGCCAGCAGCCGAGGACAGGGGGTAAACACCATATATTTT
TRBJ2-1,NA,NA,TRBV5-1,CASSLEGTSYNEQFF,TGCGCCAGCAGCTTGGAAGGGACGAGTTACAATGAGCAGTTCTTC
TRBJ2-5,NA,NA,TRBV7-2,CASSYRVQETQYF,TGTGCCAGCAGTTACAGGGTCCAAGAGACCCAGTACTTC
TRBJ1-1,NA,NA,TRBV9,CASSVDRHSSPEAFF,TGTGCCAGCAGCGTAGACAGACACTCCTCTCCTGAAGCTTTCTTT
TRBJ2-3,NA,NA,TRBV4-3,CASSQGPGGRQYF,TGCGCCAGCAGCCAGGGACCTGGTGGGAGGCAGTATTTT
TRBJ2-1,NA,NA,TRBV5-6,CASSIRQTNRFF,TGTGCCAGCAGCATTAGACAGACGAACCGGTTCTTC
TRBJ2-1,NA,NA,TRBV7-2,CASSLVGGGLSYNEQFF,TGTGCCAGCAGCTTAGTGGGTGGGGGGCTATCCTACAATGAGCAGTTCTTC
TRBJ2-1,NA,NA,TRBV19,CATRDLVSNEQFF,TGTGCCACCCGGGACTTAGTATCCAATGAGCAGTTCTTC
TRBJ1-2,TRBD1,once,TRBV7-8,CASSLEGASGYTF,TGTGCCAGCAGCTTAGAGGGGGCAAGCGGCTACACCTTC
TRBJ1-1,NA,NA,TRBV5-1,CASRLIMEDTEAFF,TGCGCCAGCCGTCTCATAATGGAGGACACTGAAGCTTTCTTT
TRBJ1-4,NA,NA,TRBV19,CASSTQRQATNEKLFF,TGTGCCAGTAGTACCCAAAGACAGGCCACGAATGAAAAACTGTTTTTT
TRBJ2-3,TRBD2,NA,TRBV2,CASSEGLAGERDTQYF,TGTGCCAGCAGTGAAGGACTAGCGGGGGAAAGAGATACGCAGTATTTT
TRBJ1-2,NA,NA,TRBV7-9,CASSYAQNYGYTF,TGTGCCAGCAGCTACGCCCAAAACTATGGCTACACCTTC
TRBJ2-6,NA,NA,TRBV7-8,CASSSLRGSGANVLTF,TGTGCCAGCAGCTCGCTCAGGGGCTCTGGGGCCAACGTCCTGACTTTC
TRBJ1-3,TRBD1,NA,TRBV11-3,CASSLAGQGTGNTIYF,TGTGCCAGCAGCTTAGCAGGACAGGGAACTGGAAACACCATATATTTT
TRBJ1-2,NA,NA,TRBV5-1,CASSWTWGDGYTF,TGCGCCAGCAGCTGGACCTGGGGGGATGGCTACACCTTC
TRBJ1-5,NA,once,TRBV6-1,CASSEGQRGNQPQHF,TGTGCCAGCAGTGAAGGACAGCGGGGCAATCAGCCCCAGCATTTT
TRBJ1-4,NA,few,TRBV6-5,CASRPSGGREKLFF,TGTGCCAGCAGACCCTCGGGGGGCCGTGAAAAACTGTTTTTT
TRBJ1-2,TRBD1,NA,TRBV19,CASAPGTGGFYGYTF,TGTGCCAGTGCCCCTGGGACAGGCGGATTCTATGGCTACACCTTC
TRBJ1-2,NA,NA,TRBV4-1,CASSQGPNSYGYTF,TGCGCCAGCAGCCAGGGTCCCAATTCTTATGGCTACACCTTC
TRBJ1-2,NA,NA,TRBV4-2,CASSQAPQVEYGYTF,TGTGCCAGCAGCCAAGCCCCTCAGGTTGAGTATGGCTACACCTTC
TRBJ2-5,NA,NA,TRBV20-1,CRAGQKETQYF,TGCAGGGCTGGACAGAAAGAGACCCAGTACTTC
TRBJ2-1,NA,NA,TRBV5-1,CASSLLAWDEQFF,TGCGCCAGCAGCTTATTGGCATGGGATGAGCAGTTCTTC
TRBJ2-2,NA,NA,TRBV7-8,CASSSPAGNANTGELFF,TGTGCCAGCAGCTCTCCCGCAGGAAACGCGAACACCGGGGAGCTGTTTTTT
TRBJ1-1,NA,NA,TRBV29-1,CSVGGTNANTEAFF,TGCAGCGTGGGGGGGACAAACGCGAACACTGAAGCTTTCTTT
TRBJ1-2,TRBD1,NA,TRBV15,CATSRVGDRAGYTF,TGTGCCACCAGCAGAGTAGGGGACAGGGCTGGCTACACCTTC
TRBJ1-6,TRBD1,NA,TRBV19,CASSYPPGTGGKETLHF,TGTGCCAGTAGTTATCCTCCCGGGACAGGGGGCAAGGAAACCCTCCACTTT
TRBJ1-2,NA,NA,TRBV6-5,CASSPTGNYGYTF,TGTGCCAGCAGTCCCACAGGGAACTATGGCTACACCTTC
TRBJ2-2,NA,few,TRBV11-2,CASSPLVGATGELFF,TGTGCCAGCAGCCCCCTGGTGGGGGCCACCGGGGAGCTGTTTTTT
TRBJ2-7,NA,once,TRBV2,CASRAQVYEQYF,TGTGCCAGCAGGGCCCAGGTCTACGAGCAGTACTTC
TRBJ1-2,NA,few,TRBV6-1,CASSNTYGYTF,TGTGCCAGCAGTAACACTTATGGCTACACCTTC
TRBJ2-2,NA,NA,TRBV6-1,CASSDQGNGELFF,TGTGCCAGCAGTGATCAGGGTAACGGGGAGCTGTTTTTT
TRBJ1-6,NA,NA,TRBV11-2,CASSPPFLAGVGSPLHF,TGTGCCAGCAGCCCCCCGTTCCTGGCAGGGGTAGGTTCACCCCTCCACTTT
TRBJ1-2,NA,NA,TRBV21-1,CASSRTGANYGYTF,TGTGCCAGCAGCCGGACAGGAGCTAACTATGGCTACACCTTC
TRBJ2-7,NA,NA,TRBV6-5,CASSYDRTAFSYEQYF,TGTGCCAGCAGTTACGACCGAACAGCGTTCTCCTACGAGCAGTACTTC
TRBJ1-5,NA,NA,TRBV28,CASTPTGENQPQHF,TGTGCCAGCACCCCGACCGGGGAGAATCAGCCCCAGCATTTT
TRBJ2-2,NA,few,TRBV6-5,CASSYSGPRAGELFF,TGTGCCAGCAGTTACTCCGGCCCCAGGGCCGGGGAGCTGTTTTTT
TRBJ2-7,NA,NA,TRBV6-5,CASKSSLYEQYF,TGTGCCAGCAAATCTTCCCTCTACGAGCAGTACTTC
TRBJ2-2,NA,NA,TRBV6-1,CASKRRQSNTGELFF,TGTGCCAGCAAGCGCAGACAGTCGAACACCGGGGAGCTGTTTTTT
TRBJ1-1,NA,NA,TRBV9,CASSVNTRNTEAFF,TGTGCCAGCAGCGTAAACACGAGGAACACTGAAGCTTTCTTT
TRBJ1-6,NA,NA,TRBV14,CASRAVDNSPLHF,TGTGCCAGCAGGGCGGTGGATAATTCACCCCTCCACTTT
TRBJ2-5,NA,few,TRBV18,CASSPPGRGRETQYF,TGTGCCAGCTCACCACCTGGCAGGGGCAGAGAGACCCAGTACTTC
TRBJ2-6,NA,NA,TRBV10-3,CAISRESGANVLTF,TGTGCCATCAGTCGGGAGTCTGGGGCCAACGTCCTGACTTTC